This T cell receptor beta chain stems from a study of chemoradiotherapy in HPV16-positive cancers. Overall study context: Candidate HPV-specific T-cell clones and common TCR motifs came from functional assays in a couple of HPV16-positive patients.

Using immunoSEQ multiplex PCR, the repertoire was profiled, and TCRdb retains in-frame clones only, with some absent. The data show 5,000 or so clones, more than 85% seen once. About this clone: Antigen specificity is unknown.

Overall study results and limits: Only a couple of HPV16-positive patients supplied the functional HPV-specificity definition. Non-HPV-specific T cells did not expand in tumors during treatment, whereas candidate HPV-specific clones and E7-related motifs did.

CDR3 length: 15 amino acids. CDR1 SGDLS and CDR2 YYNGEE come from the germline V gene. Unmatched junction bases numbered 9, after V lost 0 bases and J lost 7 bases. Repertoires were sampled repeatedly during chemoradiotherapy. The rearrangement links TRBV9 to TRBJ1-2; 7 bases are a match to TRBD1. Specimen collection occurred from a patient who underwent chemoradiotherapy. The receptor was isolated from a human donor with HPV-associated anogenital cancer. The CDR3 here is CASSVARQGVAGYTF. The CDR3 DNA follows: TGTGCCAGCAGCGTAGCTAGGCAGGGGGTCGCTGGCTACACCTTC.